The clone carrying this T cell receptor beta chain was detected a few times. Its specificity is not known. The data belong to a study of blood T cells in healthy people across ages. General study findings and limits: Unknown donor CMV status possibly confounded expanded clonotype changes. The fall in TCR beta diversity per million T cells was roughly linear with age.

V gave up 1 base and J gave up 4 bases, with 13 bases separating them. In germline, CDR1 is SGHRS, CDR2 YFSETQ. There are 15 residues in the CDR3. Roughly 9.8 milliliters of peripheral blood were drawn from each donor. A second PCR of about 7 to 12 cycles used a sample-barcoded 5' primer and a J-beta primer mix. Every molecule of cDNA carried a tag from a template-switch adaptor with 12 random nucleotides. TCRdb analysed the 5' RACE reads with MiXCR anew, one entry per CDR3 protein. The sample has some 710,000 distinct CDR3 sequences; about a fifth are singletons. The sample comprised blood. The rearrangement joins TRBV5-1 to TRBJ2-3, with D unresolved. The clonotype originates from a man between 65 and 80 years old in good health. This CDR3 reads CASSLPIGDADTQYF. As DNA, the CDR3 is TGCGCCAGCAGCTTGCCTATTGGGGATGCAGATACGCAGTATTTT.